These 2 T cell receptor beta chains originate from one sample sequenced in a study of neoadjuvant anti-PD-1 for oral cavity cancer. Generated by immunoSEQ multiplex PCR, the TCRdb table keeps only in-frame clones and is missing some. The data show approximately 45,000 clones, 77% seen once. As for time point: after neoadjuvant nivolumab, at surgical resection. This specimen consisted of PBMCs, obtained after nivolumab (anti-PD-1) treatment. The receptors were sampled from a person aged 35-80 years with oral cavity squamous cell carcinoma.

V usage is TRBV5-4 and J usage is TRBJ2-3; D is possibly TRBD2 (5 bases). Germline CDR1 reads SGHNT; CDR2 reads YYREEE (reference sequence). Trimming took off 5 bases at V and 6 bases at J, with 13 bases between the two ends. The CDR3 length is 13 residues. CDR3 sequence reads: CASSRTPVDTQYF. DNA of the CDR3: TGTGCCAGCAGTAGGACTCCCGTGGATACGCAGTATTTT.

This clone was found a few times. V gene TRBV5-1 combines with J gene TRBJ2-6; D gene unclear. The CDR3 sequence is 15 residues long. Trimming took 5 bases from V and 0 from J, leaving 9 bases between them. Germline CDR1 SGHRS, CDR2 YFSETQ. CDR3 amino acids: CASSPLSSGANVLTF. The CDR3 region has the DNA TGCGCCAGCAGTCCCCTATCCTCTGGGGCCAACGTCCTGACTTTC.